This paragraph reports one TCR beta chain. Its matching antigen is unknown. This entry is derived from a study of CXCR3-negative and CXCR3-positive naive CD8 T cells. Study observations and caveats: CXCR3-positive naive cells had more hydrophobic TRB CDR3s than CXCR3-negative naive cells.

The germline V gene has CDR1 LNHNV and CDR2 YYDKDF (reference sequence). The CDR3 contains 15 residues. UMI labels and 5' RACE were used to prepare the TRB cDNA libraries. TCRdb re-called the 5' RACE reads and gives one entry per CDR3 protein, without DNA. The sample has about 150,000 distinct CDR3 sequences. Input material: naive CXCR3+ CD8+ T cells from blood. Subset denoted: CD45RO-CCR7+CD27+CD95- naive CD8+ T cells expressing CXCR3 (TNR3+). J is TRBJ2-5 and V is TRBV15. The receptor's source is a human donor in good health. Some clones in this sample may be carry-over from other donors' samples. The CDR3 here is CATRQASGDQETQYF.